The 16 T cell receptor beta chains below were found in one sample sequenced in a study of cytomegalovirus exposure and HLA in healthy donors. Primers for the PCR totalled 60 Vbeta and 13 Jbeta. The protocol was immunoSEQ multiplex PCR, while the TCRdb copy is restricted to in-frame clones and leaves out a portion. Among roughly 140,000 clones listed, approximately 84% were seen once. The sequenced sample was PBMCs. These receptors were collected from a woman in her fifties or sixties in good health and CMV-seropositive.

The J gene is TRBJ2-7, the V gene TRBV4-3; TRBD1 matches at 9 bases. The V gene end was trimmed by 1 base and the J gene end by 4 bases; junction bases not matched to a gene: 8. The CDR3 has 16 amino acids. Germline-derived CDR1 and CDR2 are LGHNA and YSLEER. In DNA form, the CDR3 reads TGCGCCAGCAGCCAAGGGCTCGAGACAGGGGGTTACGAGCAGTACTTC. Translated: CASSQGLETGGYEQYF.

As DNA, the CDR3 is TGTGCCAGCAGCAGAGGAGCCGGGACTCCTGTGAACACCGGGGAGCTGTTTTTT. This gives the protein CASSRGAGTPVNTGELFF. The chain is built from TRBV21-1 and TRBJ2-2; the table's TRBD2 call for D was not verified on the DNA. TRBV21-1 is a pseudogene. This CDR3 has 18 residues.

The chain links TRBV19 to TRBJ1-5; maybe TRBD1 (5 bases). Germline lookup yields CDR1 LNHDA and CDR2 SQIVND (reference sequence). V lost 11 bases, J lost 2 bases, and 13 bases lay in between. This CDR3 has 13 amino acids. The chain's CDR3 is CASAAGGNQPQHF. Written as DNA, the CDR3 is TGTGCCTCCGCCGCGGGGGGCAATCAGCCCCAGCATTTT.

The J gene is TRBJ1-1, the V gene TRBV28; D is uncertain. This CDR3 region has 12 residues. Germline V gene data show CDR1 as MDHEN and CDR2 as SYDVKM. Deletions cut 6 bases from V and 2 bases from J, with 7 bases between. The DNA of the CDR3 is TGTGCCAGCAGCTTAATAAACACTGAAGCTTTCTTT. It translates to CASSLINTEAFF.

The gene calls are TRBV6-1 and TRBJ1-5; 7 bases fit TRBD1. Unmatched junction bases numbered 7, after V lost 5 bases and J lost 6 bases. The CDR3 totals 14 residues. Germline lookup yields CDR1 MNHNS and CDR2 SASEGT. CDR3 nucleotide sequence: TGTGCCAGCAGTTTTCAGGGGGTCTCTCAGCCCCAGCATTTT. Translated, it gives CASSFQGVSQPQHF.

The gene calls are TRBV28 and TRBJ2-7; 9 nucleotides agree with TRBD2. Germline CDR1 MDHEN, CDR2 SYDVKM. The CDR3 length is 15 residues. V was pared by 1 base and J by 6 bases, with 7 bases of the junction left unmatched. The DNA for the CDR3 is TGTGCCAGCAGTTTATCCTTAGCGGGAGTGGCCGAGCAGTACTTC. This gives the protein CASSLSLAGVAEQYF.

V is TRBV28 and J is TRBJ2-5; possible D gene TRBD1, 7 bases. The CDR3 is 13 amino acids. Trimming left V 8 bases short and J 1 base short, with 11 bases between. From germline, CDR1 is MDHEN and CDR2 SYDVKM. CDR3 amino acids: CASRGTAQETQYF. CDR3 DNA sequence: TGTGCCAGCCGCGGGACAGCCCAAGAGACCCAGTACTTC.

This clone was seen once. The chain recombines TRBV9 with TRBJ2-7, with D uncertain. This CDR3 spans 10 amino acids. V lost 7 bases to trimming and J lost 5 bases, with 7 bases between them. Germline V gene data show CDR1 as SGDLS and CDR2 as YYNGEE. The CDR3 DNA follows: TGTGCCAGCCCTATCGACGAGCAGTACTTC. It yields the protein CASPIDEQYF.

The CDR3 reads CASSSSTGSYEQYF. CDR3 sequence (DNA): TGCGCCAGCAGCTCCTCGACAGGCTCCTACGAGCAGTACTTC. The genes are TRBV5-1 and TRBJ2-7; TRBD1 might be the D (6 bases). V lost 3 bases, J lost 0 bases, and 10 bases lay in between. CDR3 length: 14 amino acids. CDR1 and CDR2 (germline): SGHRS, YFSETQ.

This clone was counted once. DNA for the CDR3: TGTGCCAGCAGCATGGGACAGATGGATTACGAGCAGTACTTC. This encodes CASSMGQMDYEQYF. The V call is TRBV7-6, the J call TRBJ2-7, with 7 bases lining up with TRBD1. Germline V gene lookup returns CDR1 SGHVS and CDR2 FNYEAQ. V dropped 5 bases and J dropped 4; count of bases not matched to a gene: 8. The CDR3 is 14 residues long.

The V and J genes are TRBV27 and TRBJ2-1; 9 bases are shared with TRBD2. Germline V gene lookup returns CDR1 MNHEY and CDR2 SMNVEV (reference sequence). V lost 3 bases and J lost 10; bases outside the gene matches: 4. This CDR3 comprises 13 residues. The CDR3 loop reads CASSFRLAEEQFF. The CDR3 DNA reads TGTGCCAGCAGTTTCCGACTAGCGGAAGAGCAGTTCTTC.

The chain links TRBV28 to TRBJ2-1; a weak D match, TRBD2 (7 bases). The CDR3 extends over 13 amino acids. The germline V and J ends were trimmed by 2 bases and 9 bases, with 11 bases remaining between them. CDR1 and CDR2 from the germline V gene are MDHEN and SYDVKM. As DNA, the CDR3 is TGTGCCAGCAGTTTAAGGAGGGGGGGTGAGCAGTTCTTC. Its protein is CASSLRRGGEQFF. Based on the CDR3 plus reference TRBV28 and TRBJ2-1, the full variable domain is DVKVTQSSRYLVKRTGEKVFLECVQDMDHENMFWYRQDPGLGLRLIYFSYDVKMKEKGDIPEGYSVSREKKERFSLILESASTNQTSMYLCASSLRRGGEQFFGPGTRLTVL.

The chain recombines TRBV5-8 with TRBJ2-7; 7 bases agree with TRBD1. V lost 0 bases, J lost 2 bases, and 5 bases stayed unmatched. The CDR3 loop spans 15 amino acids. From germline, CDR1 is SGHTS and CDR2 YDEGEE. The chain's CDR3 is CASSLVAGGPYEQYF. Written as DNA, the CDR3 is TGTGCCAGCAGCTTGGTGGCAGGGGGACCCTACGAGCAGTACTTC.

The V and J genes are TRBV10-3 and TRBJ2-1; a possible D gene is TRBD2 (6 bases). The CDR3 consists of 15 residues. With 10 bases removed from V and 5 bases from J, the gap between germline ends came to 21 bases. Germline V gene lookup returns CDR1 ENHRY and CDR2 SYGVKD. CDR3 coding DNA: TGTGCCACCAGACTTGGGCGGGGAGACCACAATGAGCAGTTCTTC. Translated: CATRLGRGDHNEQFF.

The rearrangement links TRBV7-3 to TRBJ2-1; tentatively, D is TRBD1 (6 bases). Deletions cut 2 bases from V and 6 bases from J, with 14 bases between. This CDR3 has 15 residues. CDR1 is SGHTA and CDR2 is FQGTGA in the germline V gene. In DNA form, the CDR3 reads TGTGCCAGCAGCTTATGGCAGGGGTCGGCCAATGAGCAGTTCTTC. As protein: CASSLWQGSANEQFF.

This chain connects TRBV10-3 to TRBJ2-2; TRBD2 is a possible D gene (5 bases). The CDR3 is made up of 16 amino acids. V lost 8 bases, J lost 0 bases, and 16 bases lay in between. Germline CDR1 is ENHRY and CDR2 is SYGVKD. This CDR3 reads CAISPSGIANTGELFF. CDR3 sequence (DNA): TGTGCCATCTCGCCCTCCGGGATTGCGAACACCGGGGAGCTGTTTTTT.